In its sample, the clone carrying this TCR beta chain was seen a few times. TCRdb re-called the RT-PCR reads through MiXCR, storing one row per CDR3 protein. Here the sample spans roughly 880,000 distinct CDR3 sequences, about a sixth being singletons. This sample stems from a study of patients and donors after allogeneic stem cell transplantation. The V gene's germline CDR1 is GTSNPN and CDR2 SVGIG (reference sequence). V lost 5 bases and J lost 0, with 5 bases in between. The CDR3 length is 11 residues. The chain carries TRBV30 and TRBJ2-7; D is unresolved. The material sequenced was blood, either unsorted or a sorted T cell fraction (not recorded which). This sequence was found in a human donor who was either an allogeneic HSCT recipient or a stem cell or donor lymphocyte infusion donor (not recorded which). It is not recorded whose cells these are; they may come from a transplant donor. In DNA, the CDR3 is TGTGCCTGGGGGTTCTCCTACGAGCAGTACTTC. It is translated as CAWGFSYEQYF.